What follows describes a single T cell receptor beta chain. Antigen specificity is unknown. This specimen comes from a study of cytomegalovirus exposure and HLA in healthy donors. V shed 6 bases and J 3 bases; nucleotides not matched to a gene: 13. Germline V CDR1 and CDR2: SEHNR, FQNEAQ (reference sequence). The CDR3 totals 18 residues. Primers for the PCR totalled 60 Vbeta and 13 Jbeta. Repertoires were generated with immunoSEQ multiplex PCR, while TCRdb's copy carries only in-frame clones and drops some. The sample contains about 100,000 clones, about 79% of which appear only once. The study, taken as a whole, reports: Further analysis, carried out later, found HLA-associated TCR beta chains more clonally expanded than equally common other chains. As was reported, the classifier diagnosed cytomegalovirus status with high specificity and sensitivity.

The origin of this receptor is a woman younger than 35 in good health and CMV-seronegative. The sample comprised PBMCs. This chain connects TRBV7-9 to TRBJ2-2; 10 bases are a match to TRBD1. CDR3 bases: TGTGCCAGCAGTTACGGAACCGGGACAGGGGAGTACACCGGGGAGCTGTTTTTT. It specifies CASSYGTGTGEYTGELFF.